This T cell receptor beta chain was retrieved from a study of cytotoxic CD8 clonotypes in ibrutinib-treated CLL. The CDR3 extends over 12 amino acids. The V gene's germline CDR1 is KGHSH and CDR2 LQKENI. With 2 bases removed from V and 3 bases from J, the gap between germline ends came to 5 bases. Only in-frame clones appear in the TCRdb table, and some are missing; sequencing was by immunoSEQ multiplex PCR. The sample lists some 92,000 clones; 75% to 80% were seen once. The source is a human donor with chronic lymphocytic leukemia. Sample: PBMCs, taken after 24 months of ibrutinib treatment. The chain uses TRBV18 and TRBJ2-7; D is unclear. For the CDR3, the DNA is TGTGCCAGCTCACCAGGGGACTACGAGCAGTACTTC. Translating gives CASSPGDYEQYF.